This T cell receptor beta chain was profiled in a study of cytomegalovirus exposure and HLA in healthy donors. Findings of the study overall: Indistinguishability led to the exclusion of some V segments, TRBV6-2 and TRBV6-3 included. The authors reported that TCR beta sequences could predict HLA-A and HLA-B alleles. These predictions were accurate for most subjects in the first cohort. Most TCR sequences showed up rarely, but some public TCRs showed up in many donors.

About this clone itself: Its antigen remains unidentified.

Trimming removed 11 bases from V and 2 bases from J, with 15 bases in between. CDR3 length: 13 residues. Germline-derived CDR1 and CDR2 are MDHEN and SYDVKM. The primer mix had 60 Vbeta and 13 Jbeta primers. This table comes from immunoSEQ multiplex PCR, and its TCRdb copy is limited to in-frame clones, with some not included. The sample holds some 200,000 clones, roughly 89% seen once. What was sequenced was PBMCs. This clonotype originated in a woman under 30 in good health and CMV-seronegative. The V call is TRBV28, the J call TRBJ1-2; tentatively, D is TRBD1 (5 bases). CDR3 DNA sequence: TGTGCCCTCCGCGCGGACACCAACTATGGCTACACCTTC. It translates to CALRADTNYGYTF.